The 23 T cell receptor beta chains given below trace back to one sample, sequenced in a study of OX40 agonist ivuxolimab in advanced cancers. Library creation used the immunoSEQ multiplex PCR assay. The table was pulled from immuneACCESS by TCRdb, which kept in-frame rearrangements only. Such tables lose some clones; where checked, under half of the loss comes from unresolved V genes, and the rest has no known cause. The sample includes about 62,000 clones, with around nine tenths observed a single time. The ten largest clones represent around 0.79% of the sample. Sequenced material: CD4+ or CD8+ T cells sorted from blood, taken in a trial of the OX40 agonist ivuxolimab. These receptors were obtained from an adult with an advanced solid tumor such as melanoma, head and neck, liver or kidney cancer.

The V gene is TRBV6-5, the J gene TRBJ2-1; 7 nucleotides line up with TRBD2. The CDR3 contains 14 residues. Unmatched junction bases numbered 7, after V lost 11 bases and J lost 0 bases. Germline V lookup: CDR1 MNHEY, CDR2 SVGAGI. CDR3 sequence (DNA): TGTGCCTGTTCGGGGGGAAGCTCCTACAATGAGCAGTTCTTC. Residues: CACSGGSSYNEQFF.

This clone was counted once. J is TRBJ1-1 and V is TRBV10-3, with 10 bases fitting TRBD1. J lost 3 bases, V lost 4 bases, and 5 bases had no gene match. Germline CDR1 is ENHRY and CDR2 is SYGVKD. The CDR3 loop spans 15 amino acids. CDR3 nucleotide sequence: TGTGCCATCAGTGCCGGGACAGGGGCCTACACTGAAGCTTTCTTT. As protein: CAISAGTGAYTEAFF.

The CDR3 reads CASSLSYSSYNEQFF. The CDR3, as DNA: TGTGCCAGCAGCTTGTCATATAGCTCCTACAATGAGCAGTTCTTC. The chain carries TRBV5-6 and TRBJ2-1; D not certain. Germline-derived CDR1 and CDR2 are SGHDT and YYEEEE. With 1 base removed from V and 0 bases from J, the gap between germline ends came to 8 bases. The CDR3 has 15 residues.

The chain employs TRBV5-1 and TRBJ2-3; 9 nucleotides match TRBD1. CDR1 is SGHRS and CDR2 is YFSETQ in the germline V gene. V gave up 0 bases and J gave up 2 bases; unmatched junction bases: 4. The CDR3 sequence is 16 residues long. CDR3 region: CASSLGQGVNTDTQYF. In nucleotides, the CDR3 is TGCGCCAGCAGCTTGGGACAGGGGGTGAACACAGATACGCAGTATTTT.

The chain links TRBV2 to TRBJ1-4; 7 bases align to TRBD1. The CDR3 totals 13 residues. In germline, CDR1 is SNHLY, CDR2 FYNNEI. Germline trimming cut 6 bases from V and 6 bases from J; bases unmatched to any gene: 4. The CDR3 loop is CASRTGYDEKLFF. The CDR3 DNA follows: TGTGCCAGCAGGACAGGGTACGATGAAAAACTGTTTTTT.

The chain links TRBV7-2 to TRBJ1-2; D is possibly TRBD1 (5 bases). CDR3 length: 13 residues. The V gene lost 0 bases and the J gene lost 8 bases, with 10 bases spanning the gap. Germline CDR1 reads SGHTA; CDR2 reads FQGNSA. The CDR3 DNA sequence: TGTGCCAGCAGCTTAGCGCGGGGGTACGGCTACACCTTC. As protein: CASSLARGYGYTF.

A single count supports this clone. V and J are TRBV18 and TRBJ2-7; D is possibly TRBD1 or TRBD2 (5 bases each). Trimming shortened V by 3 bases and J by 7 bases, and 13 bases separated the two germline ends. CDR3 length equals 13 residues. Germline lookup yields CDR1 KGHSH and CDR2 LQKENI. CDR3 sequence reads: CASSPQGEREQYF. DNA of the CDR3: TGTGCCAGCTCACCCCAGGGAGAGCGGGAGCAGTACTTC.

The CDR3 DNA follows: TGTGCCAGCAGCCCGGGACAGGGAGCTGAAAAACTGTTTTTT. Translating gives CASSPGQGAEKLFF. The V gene is TRBV6-1, the J gene TRBJ1-4, with 9 bases aligning to TRBD1. Germline lookup yields CDR1 MNHNS and CDR2 SASEGT. V shed 6 bases, J shed 7 bases, and the junction held 6 bases outside the gene matches. The CDR3 runs 14 residues.

A few counts support this clone. The chain joins TRBV5-1 to TRBJ1-5; TRBD1 agrees at 7 bases. V trimming: 4 bases; J trimming: 5 bases; junction bases outside the gene matches: 3. Germline CDR1 is SGHRS and CDR2 is YFSETQ. The CDR3 length is 13 residues. CDR3 nucleotide sequence: TGCGCCAGCAGCCTTGGGACAGATCAGCCCCAGCATTTT. It translates to CASSLGTDQPQHF.

The chain uses TRBV28 and TRBJ2-3, with TRBD2 matching over 8 bases. V lost 6 bases and J lost 2; bases outside the gene matches: 7. The length of the CDR3 is 15 residues. Germline lookup yields CDR1 MDHEN and CDR2 SYDVKM. CDR3 sequence: CASSSAGAITDTQYF. The CDR3 region has the DNA TGTGCCAGCAGCTCAGCGGGGGCAATCACAGATACGCAGTATTTT. Combining the CDR3 with reference TRBV28 and TRBJ2-3 gives the whole variable domain DVKVTQSSRYLVKRTGEKVFLECVQDMDHENMFWYRQDPGLGLRLIYFSYDVKMKEKGDIPEGYSVSREKKERFSLILESASTNQTSMYLCASSSAGAITDTQYFGPGTRLTVL.

The chain is built from TRBV28 and TRBJ1-2; D gene uncertain. Trimming removed 6 bases from V and 4 bases from J, with 6 bases in between. This CDR3 contains 11 residues. Germline V gene data show CDR1 as MDHEN and CDR2 as SYDVKM. The CDR3 region has the DNA TGTGCCAGCAGCATTGGCTATGGCTACACCTTC. It specifies CASSIGYGYTF.

The V gene is TRBV5-6, the J gene TRBJ1-4; D is unclear. The CDR3 is 15 residues long. V lost 2 bases and J 7 bases, leaving 15 bases between the germline ends. CDR1 SGHDT and CDR2 YYEEEE come from the germline V gene. Here the CDR3 DNA reads TGTGCCAGCAGCTTTCGTACACGCTCTTTTGAAAAACTGTTTTTT. Amino acids: CASSFRTRSFEKLFF.

V gene TRBV6-5 combines with J gene TRBJ1-1; D not resolved. In germline, CDR1 is MNHEY, CDR2 SVGAGI. Trimming pared 2 bases from V and 1 base from J, leaving 8 bases between. CDR3 size: 14 residues. The DNA of the CDR3 is TGTGCCAGCAGTTACGAGAATCGGAACACTGAAGCTTTCTTT. Translation gives CASSYENRNTEAFF.

The gene calls are TRBV9 and TRBJ1-3; 7 positions match TRBD1. This CDR3 spans 15 amino acids. Germline lookup yields CDR1 SGDLS and CDR2 YYNGEE. J gave up 1 base and V 4 bases, and 5 bases lay outside the gene matches. CDR3 residues: CASSPNRGSGNTIYF. The CDR3 bases are TGTGCCAGCAGCCCCAACAGGGGTTCTGGAAACACCATATATTTT.

The chain couples TRBV6-6 to TRBJ2-1; D is uncertain. The CDR3 runs 10 residues. Germline V gene sequence: CDR1 MNHNY, CDR2 SVGAGI (reference sequence). V was cut by 4 bases and J by 10 bases, with 5 bases left in between. CDR3 DNA sequence: TGTGCCAGCAGTTTCCCGGAGCAGTTCTTC. Its translation is CASSFPEQFF.

This clone has a handful of counts. The V call is TRBV11-2, the J call TRBJ1-2; the D is unclear. CDR1 SGHAT and CDR2 FQNNGV come from the germline V gene. The CDR3 contains 14 residues. Trimming cost V 5 bases and J 0 bases, with 10 bases left between them. In nucleotides, the CDR3 is TGTGCCAGCAGCATAACAGATTCTAACTATGGCTACACCTTC. Amino acids: CASSITDSNYGYTF.

This chain joins TRBV11-2 and TRBJ2-5, with D unclear. CDR3 size: 12 residues. With 2 bases removed from V and 5 bases from J, the gap between germline ends came to 6 bases. Germline CDR1 SGHAT, CDR2 FQNNGV. For the CDR3, the DNA is TGTGCCAGCAGCTTATCTGATGAGACCCAGTACTTC. This encodes CASSLSDETQYF.

The J gene is TRBJ1-4, the V gene TRBV18, with unresolved D. The CDR3 is made up of 16 amino acids. Trimming shortened V by 0 bases and J by 0 bases, and 8 bases separated the two germline ends. Looked up from germline, CDR1 is KGHSH and CDR2 is LQKENI. The CDR3 region has the DNA TGTGCCAGCTCACCACCGGGGATGGCAACTAATGAAAAACTGTTTTTT. Amino acid sequence: CASSPPGMATNEKLFF.

The V call is TRBV27, the J call TRBJ2-5, with 8 positions matching TRBD1. CDR1 and CDR2 (germline): MNHEY, SMNVEV (reference sequence). The length of the CDR3 is 15 residues. V shed 7 bases and J 4 bases; nucleotides not matched to a gene: 11. The CDR3 region has the DNA TGTGCCAGCAAAGCTACGGGACAGGAACGAGAGACCCAGTACTTC. Amino acids: CASKATGQERETQYF.

This clone was counted a few times. V usage is TRBV2 and J usage is TRBJ1-2; TRBD1 is a possible D gene (5 bases). V lost 7 bases to trimming and J lost 4 bases, with 10 bases between them. CDR1 and CDR2 from the germline V gene are SNHLY and FYNNEI. CDR3 size: 12 residues. In DNA, the CDR3 is TGTGCCAGCACCGGCGGGGGCTATGGCTACACCTTC. The encoded protein is CASTGGGYGYTF.

The V and J genes are TRBV28 and TRBJ2-5; D might be TRBD2 (6 bases). This CDR3 is 15 amino acids long. V was shortened by 7 bases and J by 7 bases, with 22 bases between the two germline ends. Germline-derived CDR1 and CDR2 are MDHEN and SYDVKM. CDR3 nucleotides: TGTGCCAGCACTTACCCGGGGGACGCCCGGGGGACCCAGTACTTC. Translation gives CASTYPGDARGTQYF.

V and J are TRBV30 and TRBJ1-5; 10 bases fit TRBD1. Germline-derived CDR1 and CDR2 are GTSNPN and SVGIG (reference sequence). The junction had 5 bases not matched to a gene; V was cut back by 2 bases and J by 1 base. The CDR3 consists of 16 residues. The chain's CDR3 is CAWSPGGQGSNQPQHF. CDR3 nucleotide sequence: TGTGCCTGGAGTCCTGGGGGACAGGGGAGCAATCAGCCCCAGCATTTT. Full variable domain (outside the CDR3, taken from reference TRBV30 and TRBJ1-5): SQTIHQWPATLVQPVGSPLSLECTVEGTSNPNLYWYRQAAGRGLQLLFYSVGIGQISSEVPQNLSASRPQDRQFILSSKKLLLSDSGFYLCAWSPGGQGSNQPQHFGDGTRLSIL.

The V and J genes are TRBV29-1 and TRBJ1-1, with 7 bases that match TRBD1. The CDR3 is 13 residues long. The V gene's germline CDR1 is SQVTM and CDR2 ANQGSEA. Trimming at V came to 6 bases and at J to 2 bases, leaving 6 bases not matched to a gene. CDR3 sequence reads: CSVTRGGNTEAFF. As DNA, the CDR3 is TGCAGCGTGACCAGGGGGGGAAACACTGAAGCTTTCTTT. The whole variable domain, remainder taken from reference TRBV29-1 and TRBJ1-1, is SAVISQKPSRDICQRGTSLTIQCQVDSQVTMMFWYRQQPGQSLTLIATANQGSEATYESGFVIDKFPISRPNLTFSTLTVSNMSPEDSSIYLCSVTRGGNTEAFFGQGTRLTVV.